This T cell receptor (beta chain) was sequenced for a study of OX40 agonist ivuxolimab in advanced cancers. To note about this clone: Its cognate antigen is unknown.

Libraries were prepared by immunoSEQ multiplex PCR; TCRdb keeps only in-frame clonotypes and omits some of them. The data show tens of thousands of clones, 60% to 80% seen once. Germline assignment: CDR1 SGHKS and CDR2 YYEKEE (reference sequence). Trimming took 2 bases from V and 7 from J; bases not matched to a gene: 8. There are 15 residues in the CDR3. Study observations and caveats: Clonal expansion from baseline to week 6 occurred in both CD4+ and CD8+ T cells.

Autoimmune disease history or systemic immunosuppression excluded patients. The study sampled blood at baseline, cycle 4 day 1, and cycle 7 day 1. Sequencing used CD4+ or CD8+ T cells sorted from blood, obtained in a trial of the OX40 agonist ivuxolimab. V gene TRBV5-5 combines with J gene TRBJ2-7, with 11 bases that match TRBD1. This receptor was identified in an adult with an advanced solid tumor such as melanoma, head and neck, liver or kidney cancer. The CDR3 loop reads CASSFDGQGAREQYF. Here the CDR3 DNA reads TGTGCCAGCAGCTTTGACGGACAGGGGGCACGGGAGCAGTACTTC.